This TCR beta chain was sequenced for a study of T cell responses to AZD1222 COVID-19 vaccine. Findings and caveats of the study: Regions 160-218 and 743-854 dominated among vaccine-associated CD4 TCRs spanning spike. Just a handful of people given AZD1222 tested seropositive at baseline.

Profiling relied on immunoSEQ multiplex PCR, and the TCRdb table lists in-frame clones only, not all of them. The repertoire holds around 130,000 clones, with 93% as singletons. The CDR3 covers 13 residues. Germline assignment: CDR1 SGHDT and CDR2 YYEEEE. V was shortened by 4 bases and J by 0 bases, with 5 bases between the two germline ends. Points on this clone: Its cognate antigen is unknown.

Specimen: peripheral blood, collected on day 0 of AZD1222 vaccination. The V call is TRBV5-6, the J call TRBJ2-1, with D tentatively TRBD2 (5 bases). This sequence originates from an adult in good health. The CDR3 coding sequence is TGTGCCAGCAGCGGGAGCTCCTACAATGAGCAGTTCTTC. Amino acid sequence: CASSGSSYNEQFF.